This is a list of T cell receptor beta chains from one sample in a study of blood T cell repertoires in COVID-19. Data came from immunoSEQ multiplex PCR; TCRdb stores just in-frame clones and leaves some out. The sample holds about 54,000 clones, 90% seen once. The sequencing input was peripheral blood. These receptors came from a woman between 40 and 55 years old with active COVID-19. Each CDR3 is given with its conserved first and last residue. The D gene is left open where the match is weak. Only some rows state a clone size, as once, few, many or a class for expanded clones.

TGTGCCAGCAGCCGTCTACAGGGGCCCTACGAGCAGTACTTC	CASSRLQGPYEQYF	-	TRBJ2-7	TRBV11-1	TRBD1
TGTGCCAGTAGTATCCGGGGGGCCTACAATGAGCAGTTCTTC	CASSIRGAYNEQFF	-	TRBJ2-1	TRBV19	TRBD2
TGTGCCAGCAGCTTACTAGGGAAGTCTTGGGAGGGCACTGAAGCTTTCTTT	CASSLLGKSWEGTEAFF	-	TRBJ1-1	TRBV7-8	-
TGTGCCAGCCGGTTAGGAGGGGGCAACACCGGGGAGCTGTTTTTT	CASRLGGGNTGELFF	few	TRBJ2-2	TRBV6-4	-
TGTGCCAGCAGCCCAGACAGAAGTCGGTCTGAAGCTTTCTTT	CASSPDRSRSEAFF	once	TRBJ1-1	TRBV13	-
TGTGCCAGCAGCCAATGGACAGACAATGAGCAGTTCTTC	CASSQWTDNEQFF	-	TRBJ2-1	TRBV3-1/TRBV3-2	-
TGTGCCTGGACCACCGGGACTAGCGTAGGGGAGCAGTACTTC	CAWTTGTSVGEQYF	-	TRBJ2-7	TRBV30	TRBD2
TGTGCCAGCAGCTTACGGGGAAACACTGAAGCTTTCTTT	CASSLRGNTEAFF	-	TRBJ1-1	TRBV11-3	-
TGTGCCAGCAGTGCCCCACTAGCGGGCGATTACAATGAGCAGTTCTTC	CASSAPLAGDYNEQFF	-	TRBJ2-1	TRBV6-1	TRBD2
TGTGCCAGCAGTCCATATTCAGCTAATGAAAAACTGTTTTTT	CASSPYSANEKLFF	-	TRBJ1-4	TRBV7-2	-
TGTGCCTCGAATGAACTAGCGGCATACAATGAGCAGTTCTTC	CASNELAAYNEQFF	-	TRBJ2-1	TRBV10-3	TRBD2
TGTGCCATCAGTGAACTAGCGGGCGTCGGGGGAGATACGCAGTATTTT	CAISELAGVGGDTQYF	-	TRBJ2-3	TRBV10-3	TRBD2
TGCGCCAGCAGCCGACAAGGGGGTGGGAGCACCAACCCGAGCGGGGAGCTGTTTTTT	CASSRQGGGSTNPSGELFF	-	TRBJ2-2	TRBV4-1	-
TGTGCCAGCAGCGGCACCTCTAGAGGCTATGGCTACACCTTC	CASSGTSRGYGYTF	once	TRBJ1-2	TRBV9	-
TGTGCCAGCAGCAAAGGGGACAGGGGAGCCGGGGAGCTGTTTTTT	CASSKGDRGAGELFF	-	TRBJ2-2	TRBV7-3	TRBD1
TGTGCCAGCAGTGACGGACTAGCGGGGACCAAAGAGACCCAGTACTTC	CASSDGLAGTKETQYF	-	TRBJ2-5	TRBV2	TRBD2
TGTGCCAGCCAGGAAGGGACAGGGCGGCAGCCCCAGCATTTT	CASQEGTGRQPQHF	few	TRBJ1-5	TRBV6-5	TRBD1
TGTGCCAGCAGCTTAAGTAGGCGGGGGCTAGGAGAGACCCAGTACTTC	CASSLSRRGLGETQYF	-	TRBJ2-5	TRBV7-3	-
TGTGCCAGTAGTGCGTTCCGAGGGTCCGGGGAAGCTTTCTTT	CASSAFRGSGEAFF	-	TRBJ1-1	TRBV19	-
TGTGCCAGCAGGCGCACAGGGGGTAATTCACCCCTCCACTTT	CASRRTGGNSPLHF	-	TRBJ1-6	TRBV5-8	TRBD1
TGTGCCAGCAATCCAGACAAGGTTGAAAAACTGTTTTTT	CASNPDKVEKLFF	-	TRBJ1-4	TRBV6-4	-
TGTGCCAGCAGCTTATTGGCTCTTGGTTTGGGCTACACCTTC	CASSLLALGLGYTF	-	TRBJ1-2	TRBV7-9	-
TGTGCCACCAGCAGAGATAAGCAGGGGGTTAGTGAAAAACTGTTTTTT	CATSRDKQGVSEKLFF	-	TRBJ1-4	TRBV15	TRBD1
TGTGCCAGTAGCACCTGGACAGGGGGGTTTGGGACTGAAGCTTTCTTT	CASSTWTGGFGTEAFF	-	TRBJ1-1	TRBV19	TRBD1
TGTGCCAGCAGCTTGTACGGGGGTACTAGGGAGCAGTACTTC	CASSLYGGTREQYF	-	TRBJ2-7	TRBV5-4	-
TGTGCCAGCAGCTTTACAGGGGGCTCCGTTGGCACTGAAGCTTTCTTT	CASSFTGGSVGTEAFF	-	TRBJ1-1	TRBV7-2	TRBD1
TGTGCCAGCAGTTACGGGAGTACGGTTGGAAACACCATATATTTT	CASSYGSTVGNTIYF	-	TRBJ1-3	TRBV6-5	-
TGTGCCAGCTCACCAACGGGACAGGCGGGGACCGGGGAGCTGTTTTTT	CASSPTGQAGTGELFF	-	TRBJ2-2	TRBV18	TRBD1
TGTGCCAGCAGTTACGTGGCTAGCGGGGTTAGTACGCAGTATTTT	CASSYVASGVSTQYF	-	TRBJ2-3	TRBV6-2/TRBV6-3	TRBD2
TGTGCCACCAGCAGAGATCAATGGGACAGGGCTCCTGAAGCTTTCTTT	CATSRDQWDRAPEAFF	-	TRBJ1-1	TRBV15	TRBD1
TGTGCCAGCATAGCGACAGGGCTTTTCCAAGAGACCCAGTACTTC	CASIATGLFQETQYF	-	TRBJ2-5	TRBV2	TRBD1
TGTGCCATCAGCCGACTAGCGGGGGGTCATGGTGACGAGCAGTACTTC	CAISRLAGGHGDEQYF	once	TRBJ2-7	TRBV10-3	TRBD2
TGTGCCAGTAGTATAGCACTGACAGCAATAAACTATGGCTACACCTTC	CASSIALTAINYGYTF	-	TRBJ1-2	TRBV19	-
TGTGCCAGCAGCCAACGTGGGGGGGGAAGGCTAGAGACCCAGTACTTC	CASSQRGGGRLETQYF	-	TRBJ2-5	TRBV3-1/TRBV3-2	TRBD2
TGTGCCAGCTCACCACCCGGACGGGGAGGCCCTGAAGCTTTCTTT	CASSPPGRGGPEAFF	-	TRBJ1-1	TRBV18	-
TGTGCCAGCAGTTTGGAGGGAGCCAAAAACATTCAGTACTTC	CASSLEGAKNIQYF	-	TRBJ2-4	TRBV27	-
TGTGCCAGTAGTATCGGGTCGGAGGGGACTCAGCCCCAGCATTTT	CASSIGSEGTQPQHF	once	TRBJ1-5	TRBV19	-
TGTGCCAGCAGCGACCGGCAGGGGGAGAATAATTCACCCCTCCACTTT	CASSDRQGENNSPLHF	few	TRBJ1-6	TRBV9	TRBD1
TGTGCCAGCAGCTTTGGGACTAGCGGAGCCAAAGGGAGGTACAATGAGCAGTTCTTC	CASSFGTSGAKGRYNEQFF	-	TRBJ2-1	TRBV7-9	TRBD2
TGTGCCAGCAGTGTGGACAGGGGATTTGGCTACACCTTC	CASSVDRGFGYTF	-	TRBJ1-2	TRBV2	TRBD1
TGTGCCAGCAGCCAAGATAAAGATACGCAGTATTTT	CASSQDKDTQYF	few	TRBJ2-3	TRBV3-1/TRBV3-2	-
TGCGCCTCCTGGCGGCGGGACGGAAAACTGTTTTTT	CASWRRDGKLFF	-	TRBJ1-4	TRBV4-1	-
TGTGCCAGCTCGGACGACAGGGGGCGAGGTCAGCCCCAGCATTTT	CASSDDRGRGQPQHF	once	TRBJ1-5	TRBV18	TRBD1
TGTGCCAGCAGCTTAGGTCCGGGAGTAGACACTGAAGCTTTCTTT	CASSLGPGVDTEAFF	-	TRBJ1-1	TRBV11-3	-
TGTGCCAGCACTACGGGGGACCGCGGCCTTAACTACACCTTC	CASTTGDRGLNYTF	-	TRBJ1-2	TRBV2	-
TGTGCCAGCAGCTTAACCGGGGGGGGCCCCTACTCCTACAATGAGCAGTTCTTC	CASSLTGGGPYSYNEQFF	-	TRBJ2-1	TRBV11-2	TRBD2